Listed below are T cell receptor beta chains from one sample, sequenced in a study of technical replicates of blood from several donors. Measured with immunoSEQ multiplex PCR; TCRdb has only the in-frame clones, and not every one. The data show 95,000 or so clones, with approximately 95% seen just once and almost 0.35% held by the top ten. Sequenced material: T cells isolated from PBMCs. The receptors come from a human donor in good health. Each CDR3 is given with its conserved first and last residue. Each record gives: clone size, D gene, V gene, J gene, CDR3 DNA, CDR3 protein. The D gene is left open where the match is weak. A row's size may be missing; if present it is once, few, many or a size class.

size: .
D: .
V: TRBV27
J: TRBJ2-5
DNA: TGTGCCAGCAGTTTATCGGCGCCCTCAGACACTCAGTACTTC
CDR3: CASSLSAPSDTQYF

size: .
D: .
V: TRBV4-1
J: TRBJ2-7
DNA: TGCGCCAGCAGCCAAGACGAGGACAGTAACTTTATATTGGAGCAGTACTTC
CDR3: CASSQDEDSNFILEQYF

size: medium-sized
D: .
V: TRBV6-5
J: TRBJ2-7
DNA: TGTGCCAGCAGAGGAGGACAGAACTACGAGCAGTACTTC
CDR3: CASRGGQNYEQYF

size: .
D: .
V: TRBV18
J: TRBJ2-2
DNA: TGTGCCAGCTCCCAGGATACAGGGTCGAACACCGGGGAGCTGTTTTTT
CDR3: CASSQDTGSNTGELFF

size: .
D: .
V: TRBV21-1
J: TRBJ2-2
DNA: TGTGCCAGCAGCACTACTAGCGGGGGTTACACTAACACCGGGGAGCTGTTTTTT
CDR3: CASSTTSGGYTNTGELFF

size: few
D: .
V: TRBV27
J: TRBJ2-7
DNA: TGTGCCAGCAGTTTGGGTGGGCCCAACTCCTACGAGCAGTACTTC
CDR3: CASSLGGPNSYEQYF

size: few
D: TRBD1
V: TRBV19
J: TRBJ2-1
DNA: TGTGCCAGTAGTATGACAGGGAATGAGCAGTTCTTC
CDR3: CASSMTGNEQFF

size: .
D: .
V: TRBV10-1
J: TRBJ2-3
DNA: TGCGCCAGCAGTGAATCTCCCCAGAGCACAGATACGCAGTATTTT
CDR3: CASSESPQSTDTQYF

size: .
D: .
V: TRBV9
J: TRBJ1-5
DNA: TGTGCCAGCAGCCCCGGGACATTTGGAAATCAGCCCCAGCATTTT
CDR3: CASSPGTFGNQPQHF

size: .
D: .
V: TRBV29-1
J: TRBJ2-5
DNA: TGCAGCCTGCGGGACGGACCAGAGACCCAGTACTTC
CDR3: CSLRDGPETQYF

size: once
D: TRBD1
V: TRBV6-5
J: TRBJ1-1
DNA: TGTGCCAGCAGGCGGGACAGATCGAACACTGAAGCTTTCTTT
CDR3: CASRRDRSNTEAFF

size: .
D: TRBD1
V: TRBV30
J: TRBJ1-1
DNA: TGTGCCTGGACAGGGGGTTCCATGAACACTGAAGCTTTCTTT
CDR3: CAWTGGSMNTEAFF

size: .
D: .
V: TRBV5-8
J: TRBJ2-5
DNA: TGTGCCAGCAGTTGGGGACTTGGTGAAGAGACCCAGTACTTC
CDR3: CASSWGLGEETQYF

size: .
D: TRBD1
V: TRBV27
J: TRBJ2-7
DNA: TGTGCCAGCAGTTCGGACAGGGGCAACGAGCAGTACTTC
CDR3: CASSSDRGNEQYF

size: .
D: TRBD2
V: TRBV4-1
J: TRBJ2-1
DNA: TGCGCCAGCAGCCAAGTAGTTAGTAGCGGGAGGAATGAGCAGTTCTTC
CDR3: CASSQVVSSGRNEQFF

size: .
D: .
V: TRBV19
J: TRBJ2-1
DNA: TGTGCCAGTAGTAACCCGCAACTCTACTACAATGAGCAGTTCTTC
CDR3: CASSNPQLYYNEQFF

size: .
D: TRBD2
V: TRBV15
J: TRBJ2-1
DNA: TGTGCCACCAGCAGAGTGGGCGGGAGGGTGTACAATGAGCAGTTCTTC
CDR3: CATSRVGGRVYNEQFF

size: .
D: .
V: TRBV27
J: TRBJ2-1
DNA: TGTGCCAGCAGTCCCCAGCGGGCGACGGGGAATGAGCAGTTCTTC
CDR3: CASSPQRATGNEQFF

size: .
D: TRBD2
V: TRBV4-2
J: TRBJ2-7
DNA: TGTGCCAGCAGCCAAGATAGGCTAGCGGCCTACGAGCAGTACTTC
CDR3: CASSQDRLAAYEQYF

size: .
D: TRBD1
V: TRBV7-2
J: TRBJ1-2
DNA: TGTGCCAGCAGCAGACAGGGTGCCTATGGCTACACCTTC
CDR3: CASSRQGAYGYTF

size: .
D: TRBD1
V: TRBV5-4
J: TRBJ1-2
DNA: TGTGCCAGCAGCGGACAGGAGGTCTATGGCTACACCTTC
CDR3: CASSGQEVYGYTF